This T cell receptor beta chain stems from a study of early T cells in non-severe SARS-CoV-2 infection. This clonotype was counted between two and nine times. This CDR3 spans 14 amino acids. The trim removed 5 bases at V and 6 bases at J, leaving 9 bases unmatched. Germline assignment: CDR1 SEHNR and CDR2 FQNEAQ (reference sequence). Separate cDNA molecules each had unique molecular identifiers attached to them. One entry per CDR3 protein results from TCRdb running MiXCR on the 5' RACE reads. The table records 61,000 or so distinct CDR3 sequences, 9.5% to 15% of them present only once. The chain joins TRBV7-9 to TRBJ1-2; 7 bases fit TRBD1. The TCR originated in an adult who was a healthcare worker with PCR-confirmed SARS-CoV-2 infection or an uninfected control (not recorded which). The donor label of this sample is uncertain. The input for sequencing was whole blood, taken at baseline. CDR3 residues: CASSPKTGSDGYTF. CDR3 sequence (DNA): TGTGCCAGCAGCCCCAAGACAGGGTCTGATGGCTACACCTTC.